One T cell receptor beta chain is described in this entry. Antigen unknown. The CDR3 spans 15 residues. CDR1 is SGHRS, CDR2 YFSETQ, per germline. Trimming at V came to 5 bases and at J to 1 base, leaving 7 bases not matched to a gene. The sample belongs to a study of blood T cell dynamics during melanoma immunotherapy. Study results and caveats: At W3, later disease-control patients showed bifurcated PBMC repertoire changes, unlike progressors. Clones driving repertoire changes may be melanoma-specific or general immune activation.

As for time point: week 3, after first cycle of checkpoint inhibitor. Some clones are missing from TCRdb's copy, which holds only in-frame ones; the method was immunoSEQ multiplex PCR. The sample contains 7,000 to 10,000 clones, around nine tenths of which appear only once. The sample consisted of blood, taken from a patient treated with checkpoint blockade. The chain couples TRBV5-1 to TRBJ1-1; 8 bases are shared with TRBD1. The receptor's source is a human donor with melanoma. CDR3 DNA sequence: TGCGCCAGCAGGACCCAGGGGGCCCCGAACACTGAAGCTTTCTTT. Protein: CASRTQGAPNTEAFF.